Sequencing of this T cell receptor beta chain was carried out in a study of blood T cell repertoires in COVID-19. The wider study: Some COVID-19 samples were acute and others convalescent; all came from the United States, Italy and Spain.

Germline V gene data show CDR1 as MNHNS and CDR2 as SASEGT. The CDR3 is 16 amino acids. V was trimmed by 0 bases and J by 8 bases, leaving 17 bases between them. Authors' data handling: How many nucleated cells were present was estimated from reference gene primer amplification. Clones were read by immunoSEQ multiplex PCR, and TCRdb kept only the in-frame ones, dropping some. V and J calls and clone size are copied from that table; D and trimming were computed from the DNA. The sample includes approximately 53,000 clones, around 87% seen only once; the top ten take roughly a fifth. This chain uses TRBV6-1 with TRBJ1-5; D is possibly TRBD1 (6 bases). Sequenced sample: peripheral blood. This TCR derives from an elderly woman with COVID-19, enrolled during active disease. The CDR3 bases are TGTGCCAGCAGTGAAGCGCTAGGGACACTTTACGAGCCCCAGCATTTT. Translated, it gives CASSEALGTLYEPQHF.